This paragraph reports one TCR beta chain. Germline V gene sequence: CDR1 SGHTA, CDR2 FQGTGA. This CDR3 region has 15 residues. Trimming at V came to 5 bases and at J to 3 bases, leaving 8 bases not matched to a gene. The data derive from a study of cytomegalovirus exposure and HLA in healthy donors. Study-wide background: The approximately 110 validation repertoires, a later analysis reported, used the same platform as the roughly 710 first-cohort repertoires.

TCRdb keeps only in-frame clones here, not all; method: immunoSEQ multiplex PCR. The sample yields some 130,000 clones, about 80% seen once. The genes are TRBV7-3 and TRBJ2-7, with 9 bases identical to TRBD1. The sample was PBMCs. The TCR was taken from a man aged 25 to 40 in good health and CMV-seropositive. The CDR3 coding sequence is TGTGCCAGCAGCGAAGGGGGGACAGGGTACTACGAGCAGTACTTC. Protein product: CASSEGGTGYYEQYF.